Listed here is a single T cell receptor (beta chain). Antigen: not known. This record belongs to a study of T cells in localized non-small cell lung cancer. Study results and caveats: Appearing in adjacent lung were a median about 60 of the top 100 tumor clones.

The CDR3 loop spans 15 amino acids. Germline CDR1 reads MDHEN; CDR2 reads SYDVKM. V lost 4 bases, J lost 5 bases, and 9 bases stayed unmatched. This table comes from immunoSEQ multiplex PCR, and its TCRdb copy is limited to in-frame clones, with some not included. There are 2,700 or so clones in the sample; 25% to 35% occur only once, and more than 13% lies in the top ten. The rearrangement uses TRBV28 and TRBJ2-7; 9 positions match TRBD2. This TCR was sampled from a woman between 35 and 75 years old with stage III lung adenocarcinoma. The specimen comprised lung tumor tissue, sampled before any cancer treatment. The CDR3 DNA reads TGTGCCAGCAGTTCCCCCGGACTAGCGAAAGACGAGCAGTACTTC. It is translated as CASSSPGLAKDEQYF.